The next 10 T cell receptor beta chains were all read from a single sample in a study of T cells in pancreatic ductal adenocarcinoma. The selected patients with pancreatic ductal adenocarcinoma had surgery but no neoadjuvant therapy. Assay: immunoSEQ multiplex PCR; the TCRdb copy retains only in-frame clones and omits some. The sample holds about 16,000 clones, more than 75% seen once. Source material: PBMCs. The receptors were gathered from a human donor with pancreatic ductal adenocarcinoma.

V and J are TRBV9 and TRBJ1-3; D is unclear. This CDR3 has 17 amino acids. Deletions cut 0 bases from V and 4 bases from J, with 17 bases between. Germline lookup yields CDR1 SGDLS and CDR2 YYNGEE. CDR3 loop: CASSVVPSTGGGNTIYF. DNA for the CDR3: TGTGCCAGCAGCGTAGTCCCTTCGACGGGAGGCGGAAACACCATATATTTT.

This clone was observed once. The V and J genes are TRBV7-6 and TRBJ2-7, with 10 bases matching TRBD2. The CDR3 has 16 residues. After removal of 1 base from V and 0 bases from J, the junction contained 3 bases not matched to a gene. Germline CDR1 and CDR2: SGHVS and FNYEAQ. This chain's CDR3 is CASSLGAGGTSYEQYF. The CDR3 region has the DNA TGTGCCAGCAGCTTAGGAGCGGGGGGGACCTCCTACGAGCAGTACTTC.

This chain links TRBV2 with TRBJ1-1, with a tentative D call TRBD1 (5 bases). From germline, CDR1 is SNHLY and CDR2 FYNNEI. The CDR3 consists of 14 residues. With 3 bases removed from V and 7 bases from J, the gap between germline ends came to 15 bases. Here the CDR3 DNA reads TGTGCCAGCAGTGATCCGGGGGGTAGAAATGAAGCTTTCTTT. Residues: CASSDPGGRNEAFF. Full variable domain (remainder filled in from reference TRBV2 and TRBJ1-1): EPEVTQTPSHQVTQMGQEVILRCVPISNHLYFYWYRQILGQKVEFLVSFYNNEISEKSEIFDDQFSVERPDGSNFTLKIRSTKLEDSAMYFCASSDPGGRNEAFFGQGTRLTVV.

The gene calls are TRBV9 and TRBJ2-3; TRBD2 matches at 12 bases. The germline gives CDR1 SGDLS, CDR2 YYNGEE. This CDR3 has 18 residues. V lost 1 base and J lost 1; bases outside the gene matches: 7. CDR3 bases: TGTGCCAGCAGCGTACTAGCGGGAGGGTCCACGGGCACAGATACGCAGTATTTT. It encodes CASSVLAGGSTGTDTQYF.

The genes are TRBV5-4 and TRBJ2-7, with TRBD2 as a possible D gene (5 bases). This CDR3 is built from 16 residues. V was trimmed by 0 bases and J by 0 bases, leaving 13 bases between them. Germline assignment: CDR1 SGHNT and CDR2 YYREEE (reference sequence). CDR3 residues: CASSLAGGLSSYEQYF. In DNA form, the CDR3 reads TGTGCCAGCAGCTTGGCAGGCGGGCTGAGCTCCTACGAGCAGTACTTC.

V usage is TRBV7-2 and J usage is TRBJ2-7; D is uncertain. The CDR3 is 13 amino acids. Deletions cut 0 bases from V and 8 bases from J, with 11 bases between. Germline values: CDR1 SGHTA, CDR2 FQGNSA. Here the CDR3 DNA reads TGTGCCAGCAGCTTAGCCCTCACCGTCAAGCAGTACTTC. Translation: CASSLALTVKQYF.

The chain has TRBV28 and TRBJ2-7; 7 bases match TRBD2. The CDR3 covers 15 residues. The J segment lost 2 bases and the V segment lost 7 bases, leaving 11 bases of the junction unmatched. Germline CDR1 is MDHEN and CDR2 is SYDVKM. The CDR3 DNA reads TGTGCCAGCATCCCCACTGGGGGGGTCCCCTACGAGCAGTACTTC. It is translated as CASIPTGGVPYEQYF.

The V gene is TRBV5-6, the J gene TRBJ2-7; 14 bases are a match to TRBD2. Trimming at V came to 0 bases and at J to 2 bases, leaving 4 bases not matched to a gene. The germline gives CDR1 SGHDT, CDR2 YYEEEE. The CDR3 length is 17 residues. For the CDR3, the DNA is TGTGCCAGCAGCTTGGGGACTAGCGGGAGGATAGCCTACGAGCAGTACTTC. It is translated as CASSLGTSGRIAYEQYF.

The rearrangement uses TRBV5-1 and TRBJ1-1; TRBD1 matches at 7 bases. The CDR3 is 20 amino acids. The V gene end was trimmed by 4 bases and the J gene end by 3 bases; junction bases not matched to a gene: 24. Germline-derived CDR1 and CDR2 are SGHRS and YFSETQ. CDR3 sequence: CASSRNDKQGSLGADTEAFF. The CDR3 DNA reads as TGCGCCAGCAGCCGTAACGATAAACAGGGGTCTCTCGGGGCGGACACTGAAGCTTTCTTT.

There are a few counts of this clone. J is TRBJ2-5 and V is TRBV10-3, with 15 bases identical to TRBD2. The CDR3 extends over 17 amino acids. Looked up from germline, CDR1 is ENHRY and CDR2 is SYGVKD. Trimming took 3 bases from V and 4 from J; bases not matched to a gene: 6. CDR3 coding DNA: TGTGCCATCAGTGATCCGGGACTAGCGGGAGGAGGAGAGACCCAGTACTTC. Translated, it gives CAISDPGLAGGGETQYF.